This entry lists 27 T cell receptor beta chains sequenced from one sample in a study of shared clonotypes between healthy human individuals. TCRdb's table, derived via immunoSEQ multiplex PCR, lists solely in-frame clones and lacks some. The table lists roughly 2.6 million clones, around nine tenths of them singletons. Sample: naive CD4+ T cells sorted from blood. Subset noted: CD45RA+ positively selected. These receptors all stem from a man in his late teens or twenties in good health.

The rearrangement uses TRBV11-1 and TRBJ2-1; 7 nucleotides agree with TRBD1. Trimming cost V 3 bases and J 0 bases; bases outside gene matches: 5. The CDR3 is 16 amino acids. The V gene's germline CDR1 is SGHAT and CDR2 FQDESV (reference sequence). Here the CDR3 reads CASSFDRASSYNEQFF. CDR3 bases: TGTGCCAGCAGCTTCGACAGGGCCAGCTCCTACAATGAGCAGTTCTTC.

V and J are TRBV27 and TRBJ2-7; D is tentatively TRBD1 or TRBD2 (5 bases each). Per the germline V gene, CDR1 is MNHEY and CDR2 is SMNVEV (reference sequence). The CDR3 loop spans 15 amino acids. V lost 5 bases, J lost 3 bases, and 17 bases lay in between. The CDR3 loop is CASSVAGVGGYEQYF. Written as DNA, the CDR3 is TGTGCCAGCAGTGTTGCCGGGGTTGGGGGCTACGAGCAGTACTTC.

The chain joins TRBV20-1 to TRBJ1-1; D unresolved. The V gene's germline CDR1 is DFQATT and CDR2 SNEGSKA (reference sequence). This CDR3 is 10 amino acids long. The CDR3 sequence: CVSRDTEAFF. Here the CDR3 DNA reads TGCGTTAGTAGGGACACTGAAGCTTTCTTT.

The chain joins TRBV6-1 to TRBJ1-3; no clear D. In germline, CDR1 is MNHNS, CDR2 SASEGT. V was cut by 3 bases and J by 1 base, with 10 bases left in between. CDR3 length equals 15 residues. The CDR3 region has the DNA TGTGCCAGCAGTGACGCCCCGCGGTCTGGAAACACCATATATTTT. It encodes CASSDAPRSGNTIYF.

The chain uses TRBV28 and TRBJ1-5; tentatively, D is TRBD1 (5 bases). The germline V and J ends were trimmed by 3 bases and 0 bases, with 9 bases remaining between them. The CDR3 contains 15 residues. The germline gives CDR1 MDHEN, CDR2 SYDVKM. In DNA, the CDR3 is TGTGCCAGCAGTTTGGGGCACAATAGCAATCAGCCCCAGCATTTT. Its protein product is CASSLGHNSNQPQHF.

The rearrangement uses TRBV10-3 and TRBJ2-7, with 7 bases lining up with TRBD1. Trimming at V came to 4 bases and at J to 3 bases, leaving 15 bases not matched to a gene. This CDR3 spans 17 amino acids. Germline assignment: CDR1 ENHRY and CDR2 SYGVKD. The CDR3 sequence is CAISAGLTGTVNYEQYF. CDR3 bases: TGTGCCATCAGTGCGGGCCTTACCGGGACAGTTAACTACGAGCAGTACTTC.

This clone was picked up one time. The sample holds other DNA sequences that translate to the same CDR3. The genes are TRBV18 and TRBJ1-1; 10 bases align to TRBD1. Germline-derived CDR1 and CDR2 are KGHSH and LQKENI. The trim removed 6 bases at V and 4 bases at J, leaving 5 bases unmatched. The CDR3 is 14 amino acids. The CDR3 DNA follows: TGTGCCAGCTCCCTGGGACAGGGGTCCACTGAAGCTTTCTTT. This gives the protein CASSLGQGSTEAFF. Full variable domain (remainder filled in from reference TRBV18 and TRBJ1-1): NAGVMQNPRHLVRRRGQEARLRCSPMKGHSHVYWYRQLPEEGLKFMVYLQKENIIDESGMPKERFSAEFPKEGPSILRIQQVVRGDSAAYFCASSLGQGSTEAFFGQGTRLTVV.

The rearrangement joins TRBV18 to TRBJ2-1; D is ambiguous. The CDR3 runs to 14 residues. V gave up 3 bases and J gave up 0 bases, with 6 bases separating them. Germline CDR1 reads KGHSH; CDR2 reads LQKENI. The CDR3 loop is CASSPQASYNEQFF. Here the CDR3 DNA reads TGTGCCAGCTCACCCCAGGCCTCCTACAATGAGCAGTTCTTC.

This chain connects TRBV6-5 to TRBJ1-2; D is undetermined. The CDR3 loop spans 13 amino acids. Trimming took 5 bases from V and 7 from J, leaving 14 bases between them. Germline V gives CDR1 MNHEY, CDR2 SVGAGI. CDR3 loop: CASSTNLALGYTF. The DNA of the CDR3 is TGTGCCAGCAGTACCAACCTTGCCCTTGGCTACACCTTC.

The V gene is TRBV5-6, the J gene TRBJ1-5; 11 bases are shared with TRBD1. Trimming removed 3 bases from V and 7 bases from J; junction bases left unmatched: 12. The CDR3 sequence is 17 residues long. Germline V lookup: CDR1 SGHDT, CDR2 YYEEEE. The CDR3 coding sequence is TGTGCCAGCAGCTACTCCGGGACAGGGGGAAGGGGGCAGCCCCAGCATTTT. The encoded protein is CASSYSGTGGRGQPQHF.

CDR3 loop: CASSLDPTGQRGQYF. As DNA, the CDR3 is TGCGCCAGCAGCTTGGATCCGACAGGCCAACGGGGTCAGTACTTC. V and J are TRBV5-1 and TRBJ2-4; maybe TRBD1 (6 bases). The CDR3 sequence is 15 residues long. The V end was cut by 0 bases, the J end by 12 bases, with 19 bases between. CDR1 and CDR2 from the germline V gene are SGHRS and YFSETQ.

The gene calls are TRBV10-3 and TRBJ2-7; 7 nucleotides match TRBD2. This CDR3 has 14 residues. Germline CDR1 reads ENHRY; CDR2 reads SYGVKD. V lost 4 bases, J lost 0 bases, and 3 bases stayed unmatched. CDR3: CAISASSGSYEQYF. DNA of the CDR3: TGTGCCATCAGTGCCTCTAGCGGCTCCTACGAGCAGTACTTC.

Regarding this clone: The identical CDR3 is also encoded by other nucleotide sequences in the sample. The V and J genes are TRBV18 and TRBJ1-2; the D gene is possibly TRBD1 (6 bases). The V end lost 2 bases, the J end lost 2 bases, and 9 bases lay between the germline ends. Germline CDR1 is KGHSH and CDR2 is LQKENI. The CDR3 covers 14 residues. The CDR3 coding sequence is TGTGCCAGCTCACCAGACGGACAGAACTATGGCTACACCTTC. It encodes CASSPDGQNYGYTF.

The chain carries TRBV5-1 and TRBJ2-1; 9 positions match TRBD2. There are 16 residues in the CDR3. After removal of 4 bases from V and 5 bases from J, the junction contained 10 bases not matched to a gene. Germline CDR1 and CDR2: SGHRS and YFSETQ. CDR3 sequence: CASSATIAGAHNEQFF. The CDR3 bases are TGCGCCAGCAGCGCCACAATAGCGGGAGCCCACAATGAGCAGTTCTTC. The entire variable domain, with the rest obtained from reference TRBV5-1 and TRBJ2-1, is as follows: KAGVTQTPRYLIKTRGQQVTLSCSPISGHRSVSWYQQTPGQGLQFLFEYFSETQRNKGNFPGRFSGRQFSNSRSEMNVSTLELGDSALYLCASSATIAGAHNEQFFGPGTRLTVL.

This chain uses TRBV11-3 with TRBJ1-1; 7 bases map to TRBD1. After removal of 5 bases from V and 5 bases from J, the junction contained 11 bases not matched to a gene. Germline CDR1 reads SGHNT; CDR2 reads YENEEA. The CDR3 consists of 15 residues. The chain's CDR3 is CASSQQGGGWTEAFF. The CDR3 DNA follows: TGTGCCAGCAGCCAGCAGGGGGGTGGGTGGACTGAAGCTTTCTTT.

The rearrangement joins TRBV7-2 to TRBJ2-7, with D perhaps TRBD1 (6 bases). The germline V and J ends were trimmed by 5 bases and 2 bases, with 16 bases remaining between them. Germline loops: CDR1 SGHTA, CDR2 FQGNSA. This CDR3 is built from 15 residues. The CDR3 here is CASSPQGNPPYEQYF. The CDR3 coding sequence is TGTGCCAGCAGCCCACAGGGAAATCCCCCCTACGAGCAGTACTTC. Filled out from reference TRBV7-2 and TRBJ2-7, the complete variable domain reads GAGVSQSPSNKVTEKGKDVELRCDPISGHTALYWYRQSLGQGLEFLIYFQGNSAPDKSGLPSDRFSAERTGGSVSTLTIQRTQQEDSAVYLCASSPQGNPPYEQYFGPGTRLTVT.

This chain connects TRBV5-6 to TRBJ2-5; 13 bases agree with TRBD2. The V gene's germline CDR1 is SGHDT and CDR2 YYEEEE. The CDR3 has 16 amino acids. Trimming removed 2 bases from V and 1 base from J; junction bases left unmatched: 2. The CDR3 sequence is CASSFGLAGVQETQYF. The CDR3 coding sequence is TGTGCCAGCAGCTTTGGACTAGCGGGAGTCCAAGAGACCCAGTACTTC.

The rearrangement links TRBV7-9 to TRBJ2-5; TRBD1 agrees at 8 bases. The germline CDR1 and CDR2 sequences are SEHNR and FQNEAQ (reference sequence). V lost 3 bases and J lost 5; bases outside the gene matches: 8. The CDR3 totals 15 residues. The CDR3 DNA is TGTGCCAGCAGCTTCCAGGGGGCTGGCGGTGAGACCCAGTACTTC. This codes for CASSFQGAGGETQYF.

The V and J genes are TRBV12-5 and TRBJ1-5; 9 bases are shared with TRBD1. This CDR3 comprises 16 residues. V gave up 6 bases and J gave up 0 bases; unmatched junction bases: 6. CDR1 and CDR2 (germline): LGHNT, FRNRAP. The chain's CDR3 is CASGRTGDYSNQPQHF. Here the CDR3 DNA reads TGTGCTAGTGGCAGGACAGGGGATTATAGCAATCAGCCCCAGCATTTT. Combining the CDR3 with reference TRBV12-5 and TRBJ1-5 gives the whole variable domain DARVTQTPRHKVTEMGQEVTMRCQPILGHNTVFWYRQTMMQGLELLAYFRNRAPLDDSGMPKDRFSAEMPDATLATLKIQPSEPRDSAVYFCASGRTGDYSNQPQHFGDGTRLSIL.

The CDR3 spells CASSGTGIGQETQYF. The CDR3 nucleotides are TGCGCCAGCAGCGGGACAGGAATAGGGCAAGAGACCCAGTACTTC. This chain uses TRBV5-1 with TRBJ2-5, with TRBD1 matching over 8 bases. V dropped 4 bases and J dropped 2; count of bases not matched to a gene: 7. The CDR3 is 15 amino acids. Germline values: CDR1 SGHRS, CDR2 YFSETQ.

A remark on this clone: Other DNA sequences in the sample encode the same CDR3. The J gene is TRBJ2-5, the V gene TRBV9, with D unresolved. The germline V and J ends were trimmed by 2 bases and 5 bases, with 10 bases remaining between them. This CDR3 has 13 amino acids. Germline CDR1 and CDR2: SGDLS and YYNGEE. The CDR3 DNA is TGTGCCAGCAGCGTGGGCGTCTCGGAGACCCAGTACTTC. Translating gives CASSVGVSETQYF.

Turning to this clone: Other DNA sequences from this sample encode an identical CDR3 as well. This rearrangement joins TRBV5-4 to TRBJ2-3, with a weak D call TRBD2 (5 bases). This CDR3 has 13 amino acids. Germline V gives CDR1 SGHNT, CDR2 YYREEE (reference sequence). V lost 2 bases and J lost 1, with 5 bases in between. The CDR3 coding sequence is TGTGCCAGCAGCTTCGGGGGCACAGATACGCAGTATTTT. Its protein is CASSFGGTDTQYF.

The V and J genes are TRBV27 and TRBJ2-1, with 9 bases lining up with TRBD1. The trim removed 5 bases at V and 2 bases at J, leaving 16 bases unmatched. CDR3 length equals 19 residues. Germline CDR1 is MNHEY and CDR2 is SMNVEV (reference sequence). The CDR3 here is CASSRIRDRALAPYNEQFF. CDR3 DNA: TGTGCCAGCAGTAGAATCCGGGACAGGGCCTTGGCGCCCTACAATGAGCAGTTCTTC.

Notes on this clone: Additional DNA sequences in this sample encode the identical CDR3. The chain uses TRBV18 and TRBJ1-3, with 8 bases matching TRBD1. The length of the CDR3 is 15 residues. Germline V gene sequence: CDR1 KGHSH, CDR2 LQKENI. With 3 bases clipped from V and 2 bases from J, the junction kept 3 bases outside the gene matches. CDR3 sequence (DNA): TGTGCCAGCTCACCCGGACAGGGACCTGGAAACACCATATATTTT. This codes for CASSPGQGPGNTIYF.

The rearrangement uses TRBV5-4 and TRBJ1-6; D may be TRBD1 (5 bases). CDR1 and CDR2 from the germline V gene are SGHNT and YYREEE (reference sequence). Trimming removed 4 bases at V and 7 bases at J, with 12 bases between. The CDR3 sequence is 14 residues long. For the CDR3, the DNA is TGTGCCAGCAGCCCCAGGGTTCAAAATTCACCCCTCCACTTT. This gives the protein CASSPRVQNSPLHF.

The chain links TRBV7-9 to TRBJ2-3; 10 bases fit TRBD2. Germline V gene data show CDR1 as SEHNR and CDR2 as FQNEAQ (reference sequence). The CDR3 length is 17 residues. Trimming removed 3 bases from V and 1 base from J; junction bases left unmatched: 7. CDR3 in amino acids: CASSFRPSGRGTDTQYF. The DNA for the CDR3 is TGTGCCAGCAGCTTTCGGCCGAGCGGGAGGGGCACAGATACGCAGTATTTT. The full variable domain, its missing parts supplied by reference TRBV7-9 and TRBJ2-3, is DTGVSQNPRHKITKRGQNVTFRCDPISEHNRLYWYRQTLGQGPEFLTYFQNEAQLEKSRLLSDRFSAERPKGSFSTLEIQRTEQGDSAMYLCASSFRPSGRGTDTQYFGPGTRLTVL.

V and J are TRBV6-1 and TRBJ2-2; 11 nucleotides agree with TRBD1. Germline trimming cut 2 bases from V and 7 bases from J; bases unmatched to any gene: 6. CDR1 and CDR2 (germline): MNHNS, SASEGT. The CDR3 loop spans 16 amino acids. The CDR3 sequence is CASSERGQGAGGELFF. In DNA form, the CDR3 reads TGTGCCAGCAGTGAAAGAGGACAGGGGGCTGGCGGGGAGCTGTTTTTT.